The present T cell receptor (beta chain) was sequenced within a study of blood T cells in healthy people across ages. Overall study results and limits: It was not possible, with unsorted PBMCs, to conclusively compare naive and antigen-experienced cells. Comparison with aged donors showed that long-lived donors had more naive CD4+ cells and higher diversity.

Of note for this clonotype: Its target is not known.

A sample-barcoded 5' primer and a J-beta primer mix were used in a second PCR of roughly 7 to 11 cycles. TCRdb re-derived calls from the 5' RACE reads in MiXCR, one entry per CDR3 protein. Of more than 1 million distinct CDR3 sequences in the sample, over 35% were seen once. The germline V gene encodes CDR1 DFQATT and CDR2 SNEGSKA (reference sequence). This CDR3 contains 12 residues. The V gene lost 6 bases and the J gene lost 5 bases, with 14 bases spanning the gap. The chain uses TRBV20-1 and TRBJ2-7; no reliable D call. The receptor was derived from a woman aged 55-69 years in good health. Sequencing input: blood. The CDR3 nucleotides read TGCAGTGCCAAAGCCCACCAAGACGAGCAGTACTTC. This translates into CSAKAHQDEQYF.